The source of this TCR beta chain is a study of shared clonotypes between healthy human individuals. The wider study: CD4 naive and CD4 memory each took three plates per donor, while CD8 naive took two and CD8 memory one.

Donors had no recently reported acute infections or vaccinations and were HIV-negative. Everyone who donated was a Caucasian adult who lived in Nashville, Tennessee. On this clone: Its antigen is unidentified.

Trimming removed 0 bases from V and 1 base from J, with 7 bases in between. Germline V CDR1 and CDR2: SNHLY, FYNNEI. The CDR3 runs 14 residues. Data came from immunoSEQ multiplex PCR; TCRdb stores just in-frame clones and leaves some out. The table lists some 680,000 clones, approximately 73% of them singletons. Study-wide results and limits: Generation probabilities of non-shared clonotypes were lower (relative to those shared by all four donors).

The sequence derives from a woman younger than 45 in good health. The sequenced material came from memory CD4+ T cells sorted from blood. Subset reported: CD45RA-negative fraction. The rearrangement links TRBV2 to TRBJ2-7; D not resolved. CDR3 sequence (DNA): TGTGCCAGCAGTGAAGCAGGGTGGTCCTACGAGCAGTACTTC. This sequence encodes CASSEAGWSYEQYF.